Included here is one TCR beta chain sequence, with context. What it recognizes is unknown. A much larger clone is a single base away; this may be a read error. What was amplified from RNA transcripts were TCR beta CDR3 regions. TCR CDR3 regions were first amplified by RT-PCR with HTBI primers. TCRdb re-called the multiplex PCR reads through MiXCR, storing one row per CDR3 protein. Altogether approximately 430,000 distinct CDR3 sequences are present, about 15% being singletons, with the ten largest covering roughly 14%. V gave up 6 bases and J gave up 7 bases, with 22 bases separating them. CDR3 length: 15 residues. Germline CDR1 SGHTA, CDR2 FQGNSA. Patients aged 18 to 65 had newly diagnosed hyperthyroidism that had lasted under 2 months. Diagnosis rested on symptoms, serum thyroxine and TRAb, thyroid ultrasound, and orbital computed tomography. These data come from a study of T cells in Graves' hyperthyroidism and ophthalmopathy.

Study-wide results and limits: Ophthalmopathy onset followed model prediction by a median roughly six months.

Sequencing used blood. The chain recombines TRBV7-2 with TRBJ2-7; TRBD1 or TRBD2 may be the D gene (5 bases each). This receptor was taken from a woman under 30 with Graves' hyperthyroidism. The CDR3 loop reads CASSHPGTTVYEQYF. Written as DNA, the CDR3 is TGTGCCAGCAGTCACCCCGGGACGACGGTATATGAGCAGTACTTC.